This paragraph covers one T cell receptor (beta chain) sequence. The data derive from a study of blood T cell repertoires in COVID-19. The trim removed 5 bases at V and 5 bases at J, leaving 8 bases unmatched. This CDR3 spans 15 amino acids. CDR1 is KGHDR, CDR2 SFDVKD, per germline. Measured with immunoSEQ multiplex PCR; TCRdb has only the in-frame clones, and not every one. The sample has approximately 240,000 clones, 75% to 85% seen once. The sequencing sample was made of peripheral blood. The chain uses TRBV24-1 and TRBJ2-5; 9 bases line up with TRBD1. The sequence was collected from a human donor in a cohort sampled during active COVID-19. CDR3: CATSASGQGWETQYF. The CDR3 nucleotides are TGTGCCACCAGTGCCTCGGGACAGGGCTGGGAGACCCAGTACTTC.